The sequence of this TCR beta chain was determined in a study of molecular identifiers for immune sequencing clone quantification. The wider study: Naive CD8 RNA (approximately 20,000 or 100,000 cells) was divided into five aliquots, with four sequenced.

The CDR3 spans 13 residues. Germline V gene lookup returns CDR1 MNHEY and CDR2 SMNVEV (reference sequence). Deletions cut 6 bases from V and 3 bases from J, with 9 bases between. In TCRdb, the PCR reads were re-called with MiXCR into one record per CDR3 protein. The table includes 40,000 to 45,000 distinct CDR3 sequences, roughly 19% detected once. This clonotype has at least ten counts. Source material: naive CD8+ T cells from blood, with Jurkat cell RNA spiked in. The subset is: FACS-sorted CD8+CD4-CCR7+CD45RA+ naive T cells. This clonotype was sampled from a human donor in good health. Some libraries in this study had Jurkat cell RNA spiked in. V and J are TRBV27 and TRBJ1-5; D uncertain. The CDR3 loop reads CASSIGPNQPQHF. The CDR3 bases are TGTGCCAGCAGCATAGGTCCCAATCAGCCCCAGCATTTT.